These 16 T cell receptor beta chains were all obtained from the same sample, sequenced in a study of T cell repertoires in cytomegalovirus infection. TCRdb ran MiXCR on the reads and lists one entry per CDR3 protein. The sample has about 770,000 distinct CDR3 sequences; around 29% are singletons. These receptors have no identified antigens. Sequenced material: cultured CD8+ T cells from PBMCs, taken from culture after CMV antigen stimulation. All receptors derive from a human donor in good health (CMV status not recorded). Some clones in this sample may be carry-over from other donors' samples.

The J gene is TRBJ2-7, the V gene TRBV6-5; D remains unclear. The CDR3 has 11 amino acids. Germline assignment: CDR1 MNHEY and CDR2 SVGAGI. V lost 8 bases and J lost 2, with 7 bases in between. CDR3 loop: CASGRAYEQYF. The DNA for the CDR3 is TGTGCCAGCGGCAGAGCCTACGAGCAGTACTTC.

This clonotype has ten or more counts. This sequence joins TRBV5-4 and TRBJ1-1; D is ambiguous. With 4 bases removed from V and 4 bases from J, the gap between germline ends came to 8 bases. Germline V gives CDR1 SGHNT, CDR2 YYREEE (reference sequence). CDR3 size: 12 residues. CDR3 in DNA: TGTGCCAGCAGCGCAGGACTCACTGAAGCTTTCTTT. Amino acid sequence: CASSAGLTEAFF.

In this sample, this clonotype turned up many times. This chain joins TRBV12-3 or TRBV12-4 and TRBJ1-4; D remains unclear. The V end lost 7 bases, the J end lost 0 bases, and 9 bases lay between the germline ends. The CDR3 contains 14 residues. The CDR3 region is CASIHSSTNEKLFF. The CDR3 DNA is TGTGCCAGCATACATAGTTCAACTAATGAAAAACTGTTTTTT.

The V and J genes are TRBV4-1 and TRBJ1-5; no reliable D call. The CDR3 runs to 14 residues. V was pared by 2 bases and J by 6 bases, with 11 bases between. Germline CDR1 MGHRA, CDR2 YSYEKL. The CDR3 sequence: CASSQSPMGQPQHF. As DNA, the CDR3 is TGCGCCAGCAGCCAATCCCCAATGGGTCAGCCCCAGCATTTT.

In this sample, this clonotype turned up many times. This rearrangement joins TRBV7-6 to TRBJ1-2; maybe TRBD1 (5 bases). In germline, CDR1 is SGHVS, CDR2 FNYEAQ. V was trimmed by 1 base and J by 8 bases, leaving 11 bases between them. The length of the CDR3 is 13 residues. CDR3 DNA sequence: TGTGCCAGCAGCTTAGGGCAGGGACGAGGCTACACCTTC. Protein: CASSLGQGRGYTF. The variable domain in full, completed from reference TRBV7-6 and TRBJ1-2, reads GAGVSQSPRYKVTKRGQDVALRCDPISGHVSLYWYRQALGQGPEFLTYFNYEAQQDKSGLPNDRFSAERPEGSISTLTIQRTEQRDSAMYRCASSLGQGRGYTFGSGTRLTVV.

This clonotype was seen at least ten times. The chain employs TRBV7-6 and TRBJ2-6; D assignment may be TRBD1 or TRBD2 (6 bases each). CDR3 length: 17 amino acids. Germline V gene data show CDR1 as SGHVS and CDR2 as FNYEAQ. V was clipped by 5 bases and J by 0 bases, with 14 bases between them. The CDR3 bases are TGTGCCAGCAGCCACCCGAGGGGGGCCTCTGGGGCCAACGTCCTGACTTTC. Encoded protein: CASSHPRGASGANVLTF.

This clonotype occurred a few times. The chain uses TRBV5-6 and TRBJ2-3; D might be TRBD2 (6 bases). The CDR3 has 16 amino acids. V shed 1 base and J shed 2 bases, with 14 bases lying between them. Looked up from germline, CDR1 is SGHDT and CDR2 is YYEEEE. The DNA of the CDR3 is TGTGCCAGCAGCTTGAAACCGGGACTCGCCACAGATACGCAGTATTTT. This encodes CASSLKPGLATDTQYF.

This clonotype was counted between two and nine times. The chain links TRBV7-9 to TRBJ2-3, with 8 bases fitting TRBD1. With V trimmed by 5 bases and J by 2 bases, 9 bases remained unmatched. The CDR3 extends over 16 amino acids. Germline CDR1 and CDR2: SEHNR and FQNEAQ (reference sequence). The CDR3 is CASSLQGAMITDTQYF. Written as DNA, the CDR3 is TGTGCCAGCAGCCTCCAGGGGGCGATGATCACAGATACGCAGTATTTT.

In its sample, this clonotype was seen a few times. The rearrangement links TRBV14 to TRBJ2-2, with TRBD1 as a possible D gene (5 bases). Trimming pared 3 bases from V and 1 base from J, leaving 9 bases between. The CDR3 sequence is 15 residues long. Germline CDR1 and CDR2: SGHDN and FVKESK. CDR3 in DNA: TGTGCCAGCAGCCAGTGGGGCCTGAACACCGGGGAGCTGTTTTTT. Translated, it gives CASSQWGLNTGELFF.

This clonotype turned up a few times. This sequence joins TRBV20-1 and TRBJ2-5; 9 bases line up with TRBD2. CDR1 is DFQATT and CDR2 is SNEGSKA in the germline V gene (reference sequence). Trimming removed 0 bases from V and 4 bases from J; junction bases left unmatched: 6. This CDR3 has 15 residues. The CDR3 DNA reads TGCAGTGCTAGAGATCAGGCGGGGGGGCGAGAGACCCAGTACTTC. Encoded protein: CSARDQAGGRETQYF.

This clonotype was recorded many times. One end of the junction is discordant with germline, which a read error may explain. The chain carries TRBV12-3 or TRBV12-4 and TRBJ2-5; D may be TRBD2 (5 bases). The CDR3 is 12 residues long. CDR3: CASSLALETQYF. In nucleotides, the CDR3 is TGTGCCAGCAGCTTAGCGCTAGAGACCCAGTACTTC.

The chain is built from TRBV6-1 and TRBJ2-2; D is ambiguous. The CDR3 is made up of 13 amino acids. Trimming cost V 2 bases and J 4 bases, with 5 bases left between them. The germline CDR1 and CDR2 sequences are MNHNS and SASEGT. The CDR3 protein is CASSENPTGELFF. The DNA of the CDR3 is TGTGCCAGCAGTGAAAATCCCACCGGGGAGCTGTTTTTT.

This clonotype has more than one count but fewer than ten. V is TRBV7-9 and J is TRBJ1-1, with D unresolved. Between the trimmed V and J ends, which lost 3 bases and 2 bases, there was a span of 13 bases. The CDR3 loop spans 15 amino acids. Germline CDR1 reads SEHNR; CDR2 reads FQNEAQ (reference sequence). Here the CDR3 DNA reads TGTGCCAGCAGCTTCCCTGGGGAGACCAACACTGAAGCTTTCTTT. Protein product: CASSFPGETNTEAFF.

This clonotype showed up many times. The V and J genes are TRBV7-2 and TRBJ1-1; tentative D call: TRBD1 (6 bases). Trimming left V 4 bases short and J 8 bases short, with 20 bases between. The length of the CDR3 is 15 residues. Germline V gene sequence: CDR1 SGHTA, CDR2 FQGNSA. CDR3 in DNA: TGTGCCAGCAGCTACACCTCCGGGACACCCAAGGAAGCTTTCTTT. As protein: CASSYTSGTPKEAFF.

This clonotype was recorded a few times. This chain links TRBV7-6 with TRBJ1-6, with D perhaps matching TRBD1 (6 bases). CDR3 size: 17 residues. Trimming shortened V by 2 bases and J by 8 bases, and 19 bases separated the two germline ends. The germline V gene encodes CDR1 SGHVS and CDR2 FNYEAQ. The CDR3 DNA sequence: TGTGCCAGCAGCTTACGTGGGGCGGCAGGGGCGCATTCACCCCTCCACTTT. This codes for CASSLRGAAGAHSPLHF.

The V gene is TRBV4-2, the J gene TRBJ2-5; D call uncertain. V lost 1 base, J lost 4 bases, and 13 bases lay in between. Per the germline V gene, CDR1 is LGHNA and CDR2 is YNFKEQ. The CDR3 extends over 15 amino acids. CDR3 nucleotide sequence: TGTGCCAGCAGCCAAGTGACTGGGTCGAGAGAGACCCAGTACTTC. It is translated as CASSQVTGSRETQYF.